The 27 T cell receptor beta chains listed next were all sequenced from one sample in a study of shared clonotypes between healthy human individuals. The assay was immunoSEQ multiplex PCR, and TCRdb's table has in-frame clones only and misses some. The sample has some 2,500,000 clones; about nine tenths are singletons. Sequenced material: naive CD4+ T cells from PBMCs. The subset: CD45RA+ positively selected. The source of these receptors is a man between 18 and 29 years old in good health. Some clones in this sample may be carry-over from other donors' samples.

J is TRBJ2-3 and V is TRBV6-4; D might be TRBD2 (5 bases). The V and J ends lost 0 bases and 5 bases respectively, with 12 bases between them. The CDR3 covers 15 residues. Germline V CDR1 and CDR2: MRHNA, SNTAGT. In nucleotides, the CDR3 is TGTGCCAGCAGTGACTCGGCTAGCCCCAGAGATACGCAGTATTTT. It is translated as CASSDSASPRDTQYF.

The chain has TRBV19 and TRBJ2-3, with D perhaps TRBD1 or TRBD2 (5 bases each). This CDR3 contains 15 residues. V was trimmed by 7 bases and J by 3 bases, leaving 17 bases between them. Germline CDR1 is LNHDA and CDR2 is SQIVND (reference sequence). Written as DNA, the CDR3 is TGTGCCAGTACCGGAGCCGGGACCGTTACAGATACGCAGTATTTT. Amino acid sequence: CASTGAGTVTDTQYF.

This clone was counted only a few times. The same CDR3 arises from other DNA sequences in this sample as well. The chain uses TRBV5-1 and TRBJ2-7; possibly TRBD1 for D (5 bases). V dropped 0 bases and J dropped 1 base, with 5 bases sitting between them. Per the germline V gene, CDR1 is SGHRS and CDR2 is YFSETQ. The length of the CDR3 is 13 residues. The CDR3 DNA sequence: TGCGCCAGCAGCTTGGGACAGTCCTACGAGCAGTACTTC. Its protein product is CASSLGQSYEQYF.

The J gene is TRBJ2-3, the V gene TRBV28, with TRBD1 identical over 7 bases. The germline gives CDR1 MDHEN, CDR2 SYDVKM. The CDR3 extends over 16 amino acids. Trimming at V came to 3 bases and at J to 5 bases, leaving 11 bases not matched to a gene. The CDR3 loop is CASSLIEDRRGDTQYF. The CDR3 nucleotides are TGTGCCAGCAGTTTGATCGAGGACAGGCGCGGAGATACGCAGTATTTT.

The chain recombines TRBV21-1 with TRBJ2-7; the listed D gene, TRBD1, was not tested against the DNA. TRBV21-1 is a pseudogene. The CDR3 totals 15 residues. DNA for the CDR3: TGTGCCAGCAGCAAACGGGACAGGGGTGACTACGAGCAGTACTTC. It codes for CASSKRDRGDYEQYF.

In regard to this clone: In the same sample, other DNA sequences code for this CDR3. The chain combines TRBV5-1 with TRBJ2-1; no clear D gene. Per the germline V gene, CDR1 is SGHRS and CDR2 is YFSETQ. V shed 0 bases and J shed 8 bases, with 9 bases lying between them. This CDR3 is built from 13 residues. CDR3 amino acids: CASSLGRGDEQFF. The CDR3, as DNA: TGCGCCAGCAGCTTGGGAAGAGGTGATGAGCAGTTCTTC.

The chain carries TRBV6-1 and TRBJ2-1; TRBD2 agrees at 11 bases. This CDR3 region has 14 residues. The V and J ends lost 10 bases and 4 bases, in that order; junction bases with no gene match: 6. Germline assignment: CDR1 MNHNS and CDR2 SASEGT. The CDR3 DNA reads TGTGCCACCGAGAGGACTAGCGGGTACAATGAGCAGTTCTTC. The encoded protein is CATERTSGYNEQFF.

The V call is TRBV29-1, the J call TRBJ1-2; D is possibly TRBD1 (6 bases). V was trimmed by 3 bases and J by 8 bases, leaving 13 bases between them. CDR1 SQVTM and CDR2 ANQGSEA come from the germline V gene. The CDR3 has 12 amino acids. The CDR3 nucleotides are TGCAGCGTTGACCCATTGACAGGCGGCTACACCTTC. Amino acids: CSVDPLTGGYTF.

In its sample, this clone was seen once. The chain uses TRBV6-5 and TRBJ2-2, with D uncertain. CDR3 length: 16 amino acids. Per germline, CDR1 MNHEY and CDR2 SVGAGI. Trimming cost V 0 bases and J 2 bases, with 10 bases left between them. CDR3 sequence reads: CASSYSKWRNTGELFF. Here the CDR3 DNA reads TGTGCCAGCAGTTACTCTAAGTGGAGAAACACCGGGGAGCTGTTTTTT.

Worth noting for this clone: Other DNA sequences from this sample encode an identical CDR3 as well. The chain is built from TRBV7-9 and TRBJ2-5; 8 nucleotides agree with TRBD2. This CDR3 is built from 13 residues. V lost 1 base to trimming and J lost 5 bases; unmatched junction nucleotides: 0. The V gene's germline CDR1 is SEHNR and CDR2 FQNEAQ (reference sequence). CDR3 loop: CASSLGLAETQYF. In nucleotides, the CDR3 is TGTGCCAGCAGCTTAGGACTAGCGGAGACCCAGTACTTC.

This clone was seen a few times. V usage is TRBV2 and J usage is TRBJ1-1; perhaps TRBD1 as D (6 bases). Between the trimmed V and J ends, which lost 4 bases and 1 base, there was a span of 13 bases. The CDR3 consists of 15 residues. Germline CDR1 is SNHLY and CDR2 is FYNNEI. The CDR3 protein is CASSGYDRPNTEAFF. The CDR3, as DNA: TGTGCCAGCAGTGGATACGACAGGCCGAACACTGAAGCTTTCTTT.

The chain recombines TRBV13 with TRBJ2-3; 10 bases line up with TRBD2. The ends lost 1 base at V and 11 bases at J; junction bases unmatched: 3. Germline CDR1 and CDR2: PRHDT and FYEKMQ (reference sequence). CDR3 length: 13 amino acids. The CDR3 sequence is CASSLDRLAGQYF. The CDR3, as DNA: TGTGCCAGCAGCTTAGATCGACTAGCGGGGCAGTATTTT.

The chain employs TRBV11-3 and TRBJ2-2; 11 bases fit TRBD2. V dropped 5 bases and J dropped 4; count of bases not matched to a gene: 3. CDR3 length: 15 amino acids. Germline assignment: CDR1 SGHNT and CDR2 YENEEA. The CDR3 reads CASSPGLAATGELFF. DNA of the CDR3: TGTGCCAGCAGCCCGGGACTAGCGGCCACCGGGGAGCTGTTTTTT.

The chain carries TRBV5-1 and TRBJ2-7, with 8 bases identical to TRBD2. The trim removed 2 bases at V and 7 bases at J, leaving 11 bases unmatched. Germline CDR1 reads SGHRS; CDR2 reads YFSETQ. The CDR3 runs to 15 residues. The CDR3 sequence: CASSLPGAGVGEQYF. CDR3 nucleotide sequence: TGCGCCAGCAGCTTACCGGGAGCGGGGGTTGGGGAGCAGTACTTC.

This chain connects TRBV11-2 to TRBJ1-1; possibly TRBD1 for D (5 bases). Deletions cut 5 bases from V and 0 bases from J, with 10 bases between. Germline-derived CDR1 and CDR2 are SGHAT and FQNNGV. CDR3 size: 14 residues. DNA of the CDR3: TGTGCCAGCAGCCGGATGACAGTGAACACTGAAGCTTTCTTT. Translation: CASSRMTVNTEAFF.

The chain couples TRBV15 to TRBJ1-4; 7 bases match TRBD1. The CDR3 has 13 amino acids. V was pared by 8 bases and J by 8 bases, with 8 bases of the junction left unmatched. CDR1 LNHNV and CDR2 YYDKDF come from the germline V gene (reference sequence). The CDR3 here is CATSTGTREKLFF. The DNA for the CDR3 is TGTGCCACCTCGACAGGGACGCGCGAAAAACTGTTTTTT.

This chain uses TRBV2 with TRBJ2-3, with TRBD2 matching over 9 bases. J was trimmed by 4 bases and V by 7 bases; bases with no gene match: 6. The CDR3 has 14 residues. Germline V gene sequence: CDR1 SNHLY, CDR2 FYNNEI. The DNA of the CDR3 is TGTGCCAGCACCGGGACTAGCATTGCAGATACGCAGTATTTT. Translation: CASTGTSIADTQYF. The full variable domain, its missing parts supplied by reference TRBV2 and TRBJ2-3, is EPEVTQTPSHQVTQMGQEVILRCVPISNHLYFYWYRQILGQKVEFLVSFYNNEISEKSEIFDDQFSVERPDGSNFTLKIRSTKLEDSAMYFCASTGTSIADTQYFGPGTRLTVL.

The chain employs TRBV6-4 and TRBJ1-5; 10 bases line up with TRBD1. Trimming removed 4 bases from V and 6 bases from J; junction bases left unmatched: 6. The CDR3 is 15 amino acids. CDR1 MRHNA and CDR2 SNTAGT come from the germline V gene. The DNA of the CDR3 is TGTGCCAGCAGTGCCGGGACAGGGGTAGGTCAGCCCCAGCATTTT. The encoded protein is CASSAGTGVGQPQHF.

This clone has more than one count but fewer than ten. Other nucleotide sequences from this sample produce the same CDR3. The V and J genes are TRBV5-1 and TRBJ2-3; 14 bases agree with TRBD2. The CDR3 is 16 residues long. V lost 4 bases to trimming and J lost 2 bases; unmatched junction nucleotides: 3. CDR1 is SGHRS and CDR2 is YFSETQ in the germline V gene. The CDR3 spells CASSLGLAGVTDTQYF. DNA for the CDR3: TGCGCCAGCAGCCTGGGACTAGCGGGAGTCACAGATACGCAGTATTTT.

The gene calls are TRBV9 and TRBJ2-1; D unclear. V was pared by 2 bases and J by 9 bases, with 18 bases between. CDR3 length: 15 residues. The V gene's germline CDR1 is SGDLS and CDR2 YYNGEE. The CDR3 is CASSVVPSPYGEQFF. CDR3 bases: TGTGCCAGCAGCGTTGTCCCCTCCCCCTATGGTGAGCAGTTCTTC.

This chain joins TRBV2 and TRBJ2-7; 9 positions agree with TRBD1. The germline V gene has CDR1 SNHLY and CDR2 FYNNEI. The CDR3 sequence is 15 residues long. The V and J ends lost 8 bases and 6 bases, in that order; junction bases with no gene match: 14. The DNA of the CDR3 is TGTGCCAGCCGTAGCCTGGACAGGGGTGTGAGCGAGCAGTACTTC. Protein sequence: CASRSLDRGVSEQYF.

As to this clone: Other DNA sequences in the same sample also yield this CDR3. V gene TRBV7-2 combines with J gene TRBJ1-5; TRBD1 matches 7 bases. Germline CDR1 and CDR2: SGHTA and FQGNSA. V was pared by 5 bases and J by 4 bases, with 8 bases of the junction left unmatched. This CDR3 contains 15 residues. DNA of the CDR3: TGTGCCAGCAGCCTAGAGACAGGGCCGAATCAGCCCCAGCATTTT. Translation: CASSLETGPNQPQHF.

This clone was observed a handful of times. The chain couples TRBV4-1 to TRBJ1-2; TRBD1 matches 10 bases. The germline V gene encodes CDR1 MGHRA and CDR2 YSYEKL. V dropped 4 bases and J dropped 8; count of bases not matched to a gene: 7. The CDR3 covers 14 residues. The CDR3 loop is CASSLRQGAEGYTF. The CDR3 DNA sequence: TGCGCCAGCAGCCTTCGACAGGGGGCGGAGGGCTACACCTTC.

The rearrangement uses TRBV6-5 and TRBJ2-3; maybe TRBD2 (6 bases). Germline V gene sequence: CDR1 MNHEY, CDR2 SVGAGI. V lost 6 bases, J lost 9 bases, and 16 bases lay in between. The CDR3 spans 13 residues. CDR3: CASSSPGGSTQYF. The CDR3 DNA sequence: TGTGCCAGCAGCTCCCCTGGGGGGTCAACGCAGTATTTT.

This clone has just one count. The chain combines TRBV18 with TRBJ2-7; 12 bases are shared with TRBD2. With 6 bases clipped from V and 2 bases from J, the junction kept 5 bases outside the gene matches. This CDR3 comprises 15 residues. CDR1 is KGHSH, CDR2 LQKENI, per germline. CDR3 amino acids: CASSHSSGRAYEQYF. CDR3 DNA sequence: TGTGCCAGCTCCCACTCTAGCGGGAGGGCCTACGAGCAGTACTTC. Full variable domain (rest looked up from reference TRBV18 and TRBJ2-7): NAGVMQNPRHLVRRRGQEARLRCSPMKGHSHVYWYRQLPEEGLKFMVYLQKENIIDESGMPKERFSAEFPKEGPSILRIQQVVRGDSAAYFCASSHSSGRAYEQYFGPGTRLTVT.

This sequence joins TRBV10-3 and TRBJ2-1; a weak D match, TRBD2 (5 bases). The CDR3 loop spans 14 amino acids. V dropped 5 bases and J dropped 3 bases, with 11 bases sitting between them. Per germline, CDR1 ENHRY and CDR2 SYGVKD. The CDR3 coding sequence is TGTGCCATCAGTTTTGGACGGGACTACAATGAGCAGTTCTTC. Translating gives CAISFGRDYNEQFF.

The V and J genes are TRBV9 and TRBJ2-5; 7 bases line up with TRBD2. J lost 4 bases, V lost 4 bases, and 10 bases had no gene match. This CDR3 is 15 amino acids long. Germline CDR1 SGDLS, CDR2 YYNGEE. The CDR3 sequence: CASSPMGGSGETQYF. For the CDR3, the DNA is TGTGCCAGCAGCCCCATGGGAGGGAGCGGAGAGACCCAGTACTTC.